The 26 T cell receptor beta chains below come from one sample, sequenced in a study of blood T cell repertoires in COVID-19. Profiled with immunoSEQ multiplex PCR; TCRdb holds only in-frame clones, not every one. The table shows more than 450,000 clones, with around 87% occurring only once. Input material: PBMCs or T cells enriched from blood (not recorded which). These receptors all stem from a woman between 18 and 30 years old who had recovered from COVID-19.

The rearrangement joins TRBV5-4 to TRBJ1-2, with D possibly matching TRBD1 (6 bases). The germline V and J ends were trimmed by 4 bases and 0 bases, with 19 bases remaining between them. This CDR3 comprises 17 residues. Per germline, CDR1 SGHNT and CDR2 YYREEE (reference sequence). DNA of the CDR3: TGTGCCAGCAGCCGCCTGGGGGCAGGGGAAGCTAACTATGGCTACACCTTC. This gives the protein CASSRLGAGEANYGYTF.

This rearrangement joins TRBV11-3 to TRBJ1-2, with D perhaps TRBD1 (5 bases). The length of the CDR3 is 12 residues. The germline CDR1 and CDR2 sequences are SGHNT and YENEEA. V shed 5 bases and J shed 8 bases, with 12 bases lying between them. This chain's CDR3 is CASSQGNRGYTF. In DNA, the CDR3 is TGTGCCAGCAGCCAGGGTAATCGGGGCTACACCTTC.

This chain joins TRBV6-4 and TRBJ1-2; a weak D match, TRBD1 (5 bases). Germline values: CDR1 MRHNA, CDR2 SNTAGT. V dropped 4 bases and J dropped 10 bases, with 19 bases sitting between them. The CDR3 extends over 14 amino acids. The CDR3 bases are TGTGCCAGCAGTGTTGGAGGGGCTCTATCTGACTACACCTTC. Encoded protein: CASSVGGALSDYTF.

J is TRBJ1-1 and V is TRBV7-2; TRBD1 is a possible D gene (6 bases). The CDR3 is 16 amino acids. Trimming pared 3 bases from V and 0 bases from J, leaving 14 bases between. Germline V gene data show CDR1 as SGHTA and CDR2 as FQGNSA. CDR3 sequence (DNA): TGTGCCAGCAGCTTTATATCCGGGACAATGAACACTGAAGCTTTCTTT. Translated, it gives CASSFISGTMNTEAFF.

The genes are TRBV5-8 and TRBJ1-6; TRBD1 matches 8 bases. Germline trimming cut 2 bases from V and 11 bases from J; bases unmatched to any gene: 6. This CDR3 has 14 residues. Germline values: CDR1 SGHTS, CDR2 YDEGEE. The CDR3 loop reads CASSFQGAGTPLHF. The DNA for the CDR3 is TGTGCCAGCAGCTTCCAGGGGGCAGGGACACCCCTCCACTTT.

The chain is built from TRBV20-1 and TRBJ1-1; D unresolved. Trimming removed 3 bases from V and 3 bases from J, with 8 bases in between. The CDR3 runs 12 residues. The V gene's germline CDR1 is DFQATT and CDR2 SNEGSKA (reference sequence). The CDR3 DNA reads TGCAGTGCTAGTTACGGTGACACTGAAGCTTTCTTT. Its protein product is CSASYGDTEAFF.

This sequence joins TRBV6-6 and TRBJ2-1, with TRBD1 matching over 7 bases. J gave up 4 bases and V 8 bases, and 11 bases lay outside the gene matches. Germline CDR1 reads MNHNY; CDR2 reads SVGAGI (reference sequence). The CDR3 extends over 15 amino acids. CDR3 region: CASAVGTVRYNEQFF. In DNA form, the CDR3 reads TGTGCCAGCGCCGTCGGGACAGTTAGATACAATGAGCAGTTCTTC.

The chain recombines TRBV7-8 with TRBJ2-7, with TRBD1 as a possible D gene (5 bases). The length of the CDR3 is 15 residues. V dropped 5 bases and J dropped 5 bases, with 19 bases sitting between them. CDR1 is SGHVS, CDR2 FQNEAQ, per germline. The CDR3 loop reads CASSPGAGRYNEQYF. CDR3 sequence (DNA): TGTGCCAGCAGCCCGGGTGCAGGGCGCTACAACGAGCAGTACTTC.

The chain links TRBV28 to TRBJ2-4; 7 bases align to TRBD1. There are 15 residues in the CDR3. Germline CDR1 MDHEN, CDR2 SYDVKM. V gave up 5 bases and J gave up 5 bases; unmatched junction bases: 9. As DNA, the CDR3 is TGTGCCAGCAGTGACTTCCGGGACAGAGAAAACATTCAGTACTTC. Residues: CASSDFRDRENIQYF.

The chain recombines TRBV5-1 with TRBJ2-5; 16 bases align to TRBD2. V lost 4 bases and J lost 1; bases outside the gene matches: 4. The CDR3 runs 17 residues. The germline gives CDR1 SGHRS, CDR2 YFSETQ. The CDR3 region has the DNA TGCGCCAGCAGCCCTGGGACTAGCGGGGGGGCCCAAGAGACCCAGTACTTC. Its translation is CASSPGTSGGAQETQYF.

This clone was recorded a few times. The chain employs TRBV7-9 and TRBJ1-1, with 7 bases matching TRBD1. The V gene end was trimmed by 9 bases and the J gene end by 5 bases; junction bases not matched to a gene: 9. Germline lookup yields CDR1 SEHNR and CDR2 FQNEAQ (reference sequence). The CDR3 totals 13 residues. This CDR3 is CASHLAGGTEAFF. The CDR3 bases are TGTGCCAGTCATTTGGCAGGGGGGACTGAAGCTTTCTTT.

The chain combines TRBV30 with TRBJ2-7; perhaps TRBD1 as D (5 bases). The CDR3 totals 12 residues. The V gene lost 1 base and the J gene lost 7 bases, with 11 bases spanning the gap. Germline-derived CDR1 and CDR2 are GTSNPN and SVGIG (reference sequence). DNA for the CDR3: TGTGCCTGGAGTGCGGTAGGGGTAGAGCAGTACTTC. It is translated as CAWSAVGVEQYF. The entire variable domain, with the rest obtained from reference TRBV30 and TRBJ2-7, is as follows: SQTIHQWPATLVQPVGSPLSLECTVEGTSNPNLYWYRQAAGRGLQLLFYSVGIGQISSEVPQNLSASRPQDRQFILSSKKLLLSDSGFYLCAWSAVGVEQYFGPGTRLTVT.

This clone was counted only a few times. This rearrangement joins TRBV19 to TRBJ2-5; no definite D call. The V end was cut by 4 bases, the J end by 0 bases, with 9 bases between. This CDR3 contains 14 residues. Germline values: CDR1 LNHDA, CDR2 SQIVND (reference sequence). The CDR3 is CASSRSRDQETQYF. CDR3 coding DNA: TGTGCCAGTAGTAGGAGCCGGGACCAAGAGACCCAGTACTTC.

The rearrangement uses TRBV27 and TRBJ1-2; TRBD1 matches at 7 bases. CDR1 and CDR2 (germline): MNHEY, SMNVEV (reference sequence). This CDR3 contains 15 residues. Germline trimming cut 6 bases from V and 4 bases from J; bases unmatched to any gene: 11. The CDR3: CASRIGGQRSYGYTF. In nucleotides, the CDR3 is TGTGCCAGCAGAATAGGGGGACAGCGAAGCTATGGCTACACCTTC.

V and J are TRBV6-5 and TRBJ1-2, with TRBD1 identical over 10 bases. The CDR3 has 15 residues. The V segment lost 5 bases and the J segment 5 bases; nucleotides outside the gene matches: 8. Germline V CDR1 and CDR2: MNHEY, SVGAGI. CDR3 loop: CASSPGWTGGYGYTF. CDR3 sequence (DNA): TGTGCCAGCAGTCCAGGTTGGACAGGGGGGTATGGCTACACCTTC.

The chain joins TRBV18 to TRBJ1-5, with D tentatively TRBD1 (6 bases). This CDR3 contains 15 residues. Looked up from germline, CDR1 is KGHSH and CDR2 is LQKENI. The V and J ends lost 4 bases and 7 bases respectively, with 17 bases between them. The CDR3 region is CASSRSTGPGQPQHF. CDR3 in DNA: TGTGCCAGCTCACGGTCAACAGGGCCGGGGCAGCCCCAGCATTTT.

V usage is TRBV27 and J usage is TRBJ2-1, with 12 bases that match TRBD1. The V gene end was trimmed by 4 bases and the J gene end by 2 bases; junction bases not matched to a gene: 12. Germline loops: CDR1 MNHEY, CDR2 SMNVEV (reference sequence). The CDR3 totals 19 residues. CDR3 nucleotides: TGTGCCAGCAGTTCCTACACACCCGGGACAGGGGGCGCCTACAATGAGCAGTTCTTC. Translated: CASSSYTPGTGGAYNEQFF.

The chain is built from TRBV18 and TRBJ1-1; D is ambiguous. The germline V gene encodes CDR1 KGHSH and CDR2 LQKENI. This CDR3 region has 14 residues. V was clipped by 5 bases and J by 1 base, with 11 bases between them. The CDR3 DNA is TGTGCCAGCTCAACTCGAGGAGAGAACACTGAAGCTTTCTTT. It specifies CASSTRGENTEAFF.

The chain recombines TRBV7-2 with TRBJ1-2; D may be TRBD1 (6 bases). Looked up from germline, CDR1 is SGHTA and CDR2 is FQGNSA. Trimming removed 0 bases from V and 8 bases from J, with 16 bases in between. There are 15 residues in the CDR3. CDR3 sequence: CASSLAGAGDGGYTF. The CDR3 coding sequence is TGTGCCAGCAGCTTAGCCGGAGCAGGGGACGGGGGCTACACCTTC.

The CDR3 here is CASSLWTGLNTEAFF. CDR3 bases: TGTGCCAGCTCACTTTGGACAGGGTTGAACACTGAAGCTTTCTTT. The chain recombines TRBV18 with TRBJ1-1, with TRBD1 identical over 8 bases. The CDR3 totals 15 residues. Trimming cost V 4 bases and J 0 bases; bases outside gene matches: 4. Germline assignment: CDR1 KGHSH and CDR2 LQKENI.

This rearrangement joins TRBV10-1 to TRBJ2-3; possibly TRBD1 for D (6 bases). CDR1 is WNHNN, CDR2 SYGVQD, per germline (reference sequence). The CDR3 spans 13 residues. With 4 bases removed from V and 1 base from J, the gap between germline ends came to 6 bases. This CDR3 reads CASSGTGTDTQYF. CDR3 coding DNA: TGCGCCAGCAGTGGGACAGGCACAGATACGCAGTATTTT.

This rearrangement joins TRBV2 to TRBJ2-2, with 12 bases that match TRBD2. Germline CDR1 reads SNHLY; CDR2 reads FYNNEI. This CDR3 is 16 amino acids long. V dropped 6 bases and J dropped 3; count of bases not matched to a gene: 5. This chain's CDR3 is CASRAGTSGYTGELFF. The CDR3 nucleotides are TGTGCCAGCAGGGCTGGGACTAGCGGGTACACCGGGGAGCTGTTTTTT.

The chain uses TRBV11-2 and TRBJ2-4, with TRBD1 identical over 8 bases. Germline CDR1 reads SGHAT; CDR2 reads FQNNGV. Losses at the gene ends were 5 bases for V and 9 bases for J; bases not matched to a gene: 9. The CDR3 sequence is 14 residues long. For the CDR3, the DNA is TGTGCCAGCAGCATGGACAGGGTAGGGCCCATTCAGTACTTC. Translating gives CASSMDRVGPIQYF.

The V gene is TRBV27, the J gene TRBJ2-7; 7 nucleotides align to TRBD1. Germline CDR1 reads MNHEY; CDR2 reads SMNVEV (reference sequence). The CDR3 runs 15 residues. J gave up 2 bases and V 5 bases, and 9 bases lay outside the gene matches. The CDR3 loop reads CASSAYGTVTYEQYF. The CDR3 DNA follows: TGTGCCAGCAGTGCGTACGGGACAGTTACCTACGAGCAGTACTTC.

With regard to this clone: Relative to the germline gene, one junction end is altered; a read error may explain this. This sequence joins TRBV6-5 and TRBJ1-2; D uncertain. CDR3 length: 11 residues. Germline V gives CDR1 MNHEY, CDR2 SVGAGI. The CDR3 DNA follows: TGTGCCAGCAGTCGCCTCCGGGAGTTAATCTTC. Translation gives CASSRLRELIF.

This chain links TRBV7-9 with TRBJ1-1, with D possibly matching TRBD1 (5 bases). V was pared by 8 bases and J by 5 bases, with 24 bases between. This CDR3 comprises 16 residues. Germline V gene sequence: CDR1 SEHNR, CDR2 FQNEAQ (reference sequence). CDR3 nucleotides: TGTGCCAGCCCCGGCGGGGGGTCACCGGGGGGGACTGAAGCTTTCTTT. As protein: CASPGGGSPGGTEAFF.